This passage covers 29 T cell receptor beta chains from one sample sequenced in a study of immune heterogeneity within non-small cell lung tumors. At 450 to 650 ng per sample, bulk tumor genomic DNA provided the template. Several biopsies per primary tumor were taken during surgery, spaced as far apart as possible. Curative operations were performed on patients who had untreated, newly diagnosed non-small cell lung cancer. In a multiplex PCR, 32 V and 13 J primers amplified TCR beta CDR3. From the multiplex PCR reads, TCRdb called clonotypes with MiXCR, one entry per CDR3 protein. The sample includes roughly 20,000 distinct CDR3 sequences, about 30% of them seen just once. The sequenced sample was lung tumor tissue. The receptors shown here come from a man between 35 and 55 years old with non-small cell lung cancer.

This clonotype was seen ten or more times. The rearrangement uses TRBV7-3 and TRBJ2-1; 11 positions match TRBD1. The length of the CDR3 is 15 residues. CDR1 SGHTA and CDR2 FQGTGA come from the germline V gene. V shed 2 bases, J shed 5 bases, and the junction held 2 bases outside the gene matches. The CDR3 spells CASSLGQGANNEQFF. CDR3 nucleotides: TGTGCCAGCAGCTTAGGACAGGGGGCTAACAATGAGCAGTTCTTC.

A remark on this clonotype: A much bigger clone sits one base away, suggesting this may be a read error. This sequence joins TRBV7-2 and TRBJ2-7, with TRBD2 matching over 11 bases. V shed 7 bases and J 7 bases; nucleotides not matched to a gene: 9. CDR1 and CDR2 (germline): SGHTA, FQGNSA. This CDR3 region has 14 residues. CDR3 sequence reads: CASTPGLAAVEQYF. CDR3 coding DNA: TGTGCCAGCACACCGGGACTAGCGGCGGTAGAGCAGTACTTC.

V is TRBV20-1 and J is TRBJ2-5; possibly TRBD1 or TRBD2 for D (6 bases each). The V and J ends lost 7 bases and 1 base respectively, with 10 bases between them. Germline CDR1 is DFQATT and CDR2 is SNEGSKA (reference sequence). CDR3 length: 12 residues. The CDR3 bases are TGCAGTGGACAGGAGGGCCAAGAGACCCAGTACTTC. Protein: CSGQEGQETQYF.

In this sample, this clonotype turned up many times. V usage is TRBV11-3 and J usage is TRBJ1-3, with D uncertain. The CDR3 contains 14 residues. V was cut by 3 bases and J by 0 bases, with 6 bases left in between. Germline assignment: CDR1 SGHNT and CDR2 YENEEA. The CDR3 reads CASSFTISGNTIYF. DNA for the CDR3: TGTGCCAGCAGCTTTACCATCTCTGGAAACACCATATATTTT.

This clonotype was found many times. The V and J genes are TRBV6-1 and TRBJ1-2, with D uncertain. Trimming stripped 6 bases from V and 8 bases from J, with 13 bases between. CDR3 length: 12 amino acids. CDR1 is MNHNS, CDR2 SASEGT, per germline. The CDR3 DNA sequence: TGTGCCAGCAGCCCTTCCCAGCGCGGCTACACCTTC. Translation gives CASSPSQRGYTF.

This clonotype has just one count. A clone one base away is much larger, so this may be a read error. This chain connects TRBV15 to TRBJ1-2; D unclear. Per germline, CDR1 LNHNV and CDR2 YYDKDF (reference sequence). Trimming shortened V by 1 base and J by 4 bases, and 10 bases separated the two germline ends. CDR3 length: 14 amino acids. The CDR3 bases are TGTGCCACCAGCAGAGCTCAAGGGCTCTATGGCTACACCTTC. Translating it yields CATSRAQGLYGYTF. The full variable domain, with the rest looked up from reference TRBV15 and TRBJ1-2, is DAMVIQNPRYQVTQFGKPVTLSCSQTLNHNVMYWYQQKSSQAPKLLFHYYDKDFNNEADTPDNFQSRRPNTSFCFLDIRSPGLGDTAMYLCATSRAQGLYGYTFGSGTRLTVV.

This clonotype is judged medium-sized. J is TRBJ1-1 and V is TRBV6-1; tentative D call: TRBD1 (5 bases). There are 13 residues in the CDR3. Trimming took 4 bases from V and 6 from J, leaving 12 bases between them. The germline V gene encodes CDR1 MNHNS and CDR2 SASEGT. The chain's CDR3 is CASSVGPRAEAFF. In nucleotides, the CDR3 is TGTGCCAGCAGTGTGGGACCGAGAGCTGAAGCTTTCTTT.

Within the sample, this clonotype is medium-sized. The chain uses TRBV24-1 and TRBJ1-2, with unresolved D. Trimming pared 1 base from V and 1 base from J, leaving 0 bases between. The CDR3 spans 12 residues. Germline V gives CDR1 KGHDR, CDR2 SFDVKD. The CDR3 nucleotides read TGTGCCACCAGTGATTTTAACTATGGCTACACCTTC. Translating gives CATSDFNYGYTF.

In the case of this clonotype: A much larger clone sits a single nucleotide away, making a read error possible. The chain links TRBV11-3 to TRBJ2-5; D call uncertain. Germline V gene sequence: CDR1 SGHNT, CDR2 YENEEA. The V gene lost 4 bases and the J gene lost 5 bases, with 11 bases spanning the gap. This CDR3 spans 13 amino acids. CDR3 nucleotide sequence: TGTGCCAGCAGCTCATATAGAGGCGAGACCCAGTACTTC. It encodes CASSSYRGETQYF.

The chain has TRBV27 and TRBJ2-3; TRBD2 is a possible D gene (5 bases). The CDR3 consists of 17 residues. Germline V gene lookup returns CDR1 MNHEY and CDR2 SMNVEV (reference sequence). Trimming left V 3 bases short and J 0 bases short, with 16 bases between. Written as DNA, the CDR3 is TGTGCCAGCAGTTTTGGACCGTCGGGCGGGAGCACAGATACGCAGTATTTT. It translates to CASSFGPSGGSTDTQYF.

With regard to this clonotype: With a much larger clone just one base away, this may be a read error. The genes are TRBV2 and TRBJ1-5, with D tentatively TRBD1 (5 bases). Per the germline V gene, CDR1 is SNHLY and CDR2 is FYNNEI. The CDR3 consists of 14 residues. With 7 bases removed from V and 3 bases from J, the gap between germline ends came to 13 bases. Written as DNA, the CDR3 is TGTGCCAGCACCTGGCGACAGAACAATCAGCCCCAGCATTTT. Protein sequence: CASTWRQNNQPQHF.

This clonotype was detected only a few times. J is TRBJ1-2 and V is TRBV7-6, with TRBD1 identical over 9 bases. The length of the CDR3 is 14 residues. Germline V gene sequence: CDR1 SGHVS, CDR2 FNYEAQ. The V and J ends lost 5 bases and 8 bases, in that order; junction bases with no gene match: 9. CDR3 in amino acids: CASSPEGTGYGYTF. DNA of the CDR3: TGTGCCAGCAGCCCTGAGGGGACAGGGTACGGCTACACCTTC.

The chain combines TRBV5-5 with TRBJ2-3; 7 nucleotides align to TRBD1. Germline assignment: CDR1 SGHKS and CDR2 YYEKEE (reference sequence). Germline trimming cut 0 bases from V and 7 bases from J; bases unmatched to any gene: 5. This CDR3 spans 14 amino acids. The CDR3: CASSLGGRGNTQYF. CDR3 bases: TGTGCCAGCAGCTTGGGGGGCAGGGGGAATACGCAGTATTTT.

Comment on this clonotype: It may be a read error: a sequence one base away is much more abundant. The chain links TRBV2 to TRBJ2-7; a possible D gene is TRBD1 (5 bases). Looked up from germline, CDR1 is SNHLY and CDR2 is FYNNEI. This CDR3 contains 14 residues. The ends were cut back, 4 bases at V and 7 bases at J, with 17 bases in the middle. Here the CDR3 reads CASSVQRGSGEQYF. The CDR3 nucleotides are TGTGCCAGCAGTGTTCAAAGGGGATCTGGGGAGCAGTACTTC.

J is TRBJ2-5 and V is TRBV5-6, with D tentatively TRBD2 (6 bases). The length of the CDR3 is 13 residues. CDR1 and CDR2 (germline): SGHDT, YYEEEE. Trimming pared 6 bases from V and 4 bases from J, leaving 13 bases between. DNA for the CDR3: TGTGCCAGCACCAAAGCGGGCCCAGAGACCCAGTACTTC. This sequence encodes CASTKAGPETQYF.

V gene TRBV20-1 combines with J gene TRBJ2-4, with D possibly TRBD2 on 5 matching bases. Trimming removed 2 bases at V and 0 bases at J, with 14 bases between. This CDR3 spans 16 amino acids. The V gene's germline CDR1 is DFQATT and CDR2 SNEGSKA (reference sequence). The CDR3: CSARKREGLAKNIQYF. The CDR3 DNA is TGCAGTGCTAGAAAGAGAGAGGGCCTAGCCAAAAACATTCAGTACTTC.

As concerns this clonotype: One base away lies a much larger clone, so this may be a sequencing read error. This rearrangement joins TRBV7-2 to TRBJ1-6; D uncertain. V was trimmed by 4 bases and J by 9 bases, leaving 13 bases between them. Germline-derived CDR1 and CDR2 are SGHTA and FQGNSA. This CDR3 region has 14 residues. CDR3 in amino acids: CASSWGRVGSPLHF. The CDR3 DNA reads as TGTGCCAGCAGCTGGGGTCGAGTCGGTTCACCCCTCCACTTT. Together with reference TRBV7-2 and TRBJ1-6, the CDR3 gives the full variable domain: GAGVSQSPSNKVTEKGKDVELRCDPISGHTALYWYRQSLGQGLEFLIYFQGNSAPDKSGLPSDRFSAERTGGSVSTLTIQRTQQEDSAVYLCASSWGRVGSPLHFGNGTRLTVT.

This clonotype showed up just once. The chain carries TRBV5-8 and TRBJ1-1; perhaps TRBD1 as D (5 bases). The germline V gene has CDR1 SGHTS and CDR2 YDEGEE. The CDR3 totals 14 residues. The ends were cut back, 6 bases at V and 8 bases at J, with 20 bases in the middle. The CDR3 bases are TGTGCCAGCAACAACCCGGGCAGGGCGAAAGAAGCTTTCTTT. The encoded protein is CASNNPGRAKEAFF.

The chain recombines TRBV29-1 with TRBJ1-2; D is possibly TRBD1 (5 bases). The CDR3 covers 13 residues. The germline gives CDR1 SQVTM, CDR2 ANQGSEA. V lost 3 bases to trimming and J lost 4 bases, with 12 bases between them. The chain's CDR3 is CSVDFQGVYGYTF. CDR3 coding DNA: TGCAGCGTTGATTTTCAGGGCGTCTATGGCTACACCTTC.

This clonotype has just a few counts. The CDR3 DNA is TGCAGTGCGCGACAGGGCCTGGGGGGGGAGACCCAGTACTTC. As protein: CSARQGLGGETQYF. This chain links TRBV20-1 with TRBJ2-5; D is possibly TRBD1 or TRBD2 (7 bases each). There are 14 residues in the CDR3. The V end was cut by 6 bases, the J end by 5 bases, with 19 bases between. The germline CDR1 and CDR2 sequences are DFQATT and SNEGSKA (reference sequence).

This clonotype was seen more than once but under ten times. This may be a read error, as it is one base from a much larger clone. CDR3 loop: CSARMGQRRGIEAFF. The CDR3 bases are TGCAGTGCTAGAATGGGACAGCGTAGGGGCATTGAAGCTTTCTTT. V usage is TRBV20-1 and J usage is TRBJ1-1, with 7 bases aligning to TRBD1. CDR3 length equals 15 residues. V shed 2 bases and J 7 bases; nucleotides not matched to a gene: 13. Germline V CDR1 and CDR2: DFQATT, SNEGSKA (reference sequence).

This clonotype was detected a few times. This chain connects TRBV6-2 or TRBV6-3 to TRBJ1-1, with 9 nucleotides matching TRBD1. The CDR3 runs to 13 residues. Trimming at V came to 6 bases and at J to 7 bases, leaving 6 bases not matched to a gene. Germline assignment: CDR1 MNHEY and CDR2 SVGEGT. The CDR3 nucleotides read TGTGCCAGCAGATGGACAGGGGAAGGTGAAGCTTTCTTT. This sequence encodes CASRWTGEGEAFF.

In its sample, this clonotype was seen many times. The rearrangement uses TRBV10-3 and TRBJ2-7; TRBD2 aligns across 9 bases. Germline assignment: CDR1 ENHRY and CDR2 SYGVKD. CDR3 length equals 15 residues. After removal of 0 bases from V and 2 bases from J, the junction contained 2 bases not matched to a gene. This chain's CDR3 is CAISESGLAPYEQYF. DNA of the CDR3: TGTGCCATCAGTGAGTCGGGACTAGCACCCTACGAGCAGTACTTC.

Judged by abundance, this clonotype is medium-sized (0.01 to 0.1%). The rearrangement links TRBV4-2 to TRBJ1-2; 8 nucleotides align to TRBD1. Trimming took 0 bases from V and 4 from J; bases not matched to a gene: 4. CDR3 size: 15 residues. In germline, CDR1 is LGHNA, CDR2 YNFKEQ. Here the CDR3 DNA reads TGTGCCAGCAGCCAAGAGGACAGGGCTGGCTATGGCTACACCTTC. As protein: CASSQEDRAGYGYTF.

This clonotype was counted only a few times. CDR3: CASSADNNPGELFF. The CDR3, as DNA: TGTGCCAGCAGTGCGGACAACAATCCCGGGGAGCTGTTTTTT. The gene calls are TRBV6-4 and TRBJ2-2; the D gene is possibly TRBD1 (5 bases). V lost 4 bases, J lost 6 bases, and 12 bases lay in between. The germline CDR1 and CDR2 sequences are MRHNA and SNTAGT. The CDR3 has 14 residues.

To note about this clonotype: A much bigger clone sits one base away, suggesting this may be a read error. The chain couples TRBV2 to TRBJ1-6, with D perhaps matching TRBD1 (6 bases). Per the germline V gene, CDR1 is SNHLY and CDR2 is FYNNEI. The V end was cut by 11 bases, the J end by 9 bases, with 17 bases between. The length of the CDR3 is 13 residues. CDR3 coding DNA: TGTGCCGCGAGAACAGGGATATCTTCACCCCTCCACTTT. Protein: CAARTGISSPLHF.

The rearrangement joins TRBV2 to TRBJ2-5, with TRBD2 identical over 7 bases. Looked up from germline, CDR1 is SNHLY and CDR2 is FYNNEI. The V and J ends lost 5 bases and 5 bases, in that order; junction bases with no gene match: 14. The CDR3 has 16 amino acids. The CDR3 sequence: CASSKGIREAQETQYF. The CDR3 DNA reads as TGTGCCAGCAGTAAAGGTATCCGGGAGGCTCAGGAGACCCAGTACTTC.

This clonotype was detected once. This rearrangement joins TRBV12-3 or TRBV12-4 to TRBJ2-3, with no clear D. The V and J ends lost 6 bases and 3 bases respectively, with 10 bases between them. The CDR3 has 13 residues. The CDR3 nucleotides read TGTGCCAGCAGCTCCCCGCCTACAGATACGCAGTATTTT. It yields the protein CASSSPPTDTQYF.

DNA for the CDR3: TGTGCCAGCGCCCCGTCTAGCGTAACCGGGGAGCTGTTTTTT. Its translation is CASAPSSVTGELFF. The chain combines TRBV7-6 with TRBJ2-2; D might be TRBD2 (6 bases). V gave up 8 bases and J gave up 5 bases, with 15 bases separating them. This CDR3 comprises 14 residues. Germline CDR1 and CDR2: SGHVS and FNYEAQ.